This is a list of T cell receptor beta chains from one sample in a study of T cell responses to AZD1222 COVID-19 vaccine. Some clones are missing from TCRdb's copy, which holds only in-frame ones; the method was immunoSEQ multiplex PCR. The sample consists of 15,000 to 20,000 clones, 80% to 85% of them appearing once. The sequencing here drew on peripheral blood, taken 28 days after the second AZD1222 dose. All receptors come from an adult who received the AZD1222 COVID-19 vaccine. Both conserved end residues are part of each CDR3. A D gene is named only where the DNA matches it firmly. Where a row states a size, it is once, few, many or the class of an expanded clone; other rows omit it.

d_call,v_call,clone_size,j_call,cdr3_aa,cdr3_nt
TRBD1,TRBV5-5,-,TRBJ2-1,CASSPRLGDRVDEQFF,TGTGCCAGCAGCCCCCGCCTAGGGGACAGGGTTGATGAGCAGTTCTTC
-,TRBV19,-,TRBJ2-3,CASSIVGGESTDTQYF,TGTGCCAGTAGTATAGTTGGGGGAGAGAGCACAGATACGCAGTATTTT
-,TRBV7-2,-,TRBJ1-4,CASSPPGAASNEKLFF,TGTGCCAGCAGCCCCCCAGGGGCCGCCAGTAATGAAAAACTGTTTTTT
-,TRBV29-1,-,TRBJ2-7,CSVLVQGSEQYF,TGCAGCGTGTTAGTACAGGGAAGCGAGCAGTACTTC
-,TRBV19,-,TRBJ1-1,CASSIEPRYTEAFF,TGTGCCAGTAGTATAGAACCCCGATACACTGAAGCTTTCTTT
TRBD1,TRBV29-1,-,TRBJ2-4,CSASRVDRGKNIQYF,TGCAGCGCATCGAGGGTAGACAGGGGCAAAAACATTCAGTACTTC
TRBD2,TRBV6-1,-,TRBJ2-7,CASSEGLAVTYEQYF,TGTGCCAGCAGTGAAGGTCTAGCGGTAACCTACGAGCAGTACTTC
-,TRBV5-1,-,TRBJ1-3,CASSLSGASGNTIYF,TGCGCCAGCAGCTTGTCCGGGGCCTCTGGAAACACCATATATTTT
TRBD1,TRBV10-2,-,TRBJ2-7,CATRTGSIYEQYF,TGCGCCACCAGGACAGGGTCTATTTACGAGCAGTACTTC
-,TRBV19,-,TRBJ2-1,CASTARNEQFF,TGTGCCAGTACGGCGAGGAATGAGCAGTTCTTC
TRBD1,TRBV28,-,TRBJ1-5,CASRKGQGGQPQHF,TGTGCCAGCAGAAAGGGACAGGGGGGTCAGCCCCAGCATTTT
-,TRBV28,once,TRBJ2-1,CASSLPQGPEQFF,TGTGCCAGCAGTTTACCACAGGGTCCTGAGCAGTTCTTC
TRBD2,TRBV7-9,once,TRBJ2-1,CASSLRASTSGRGNEQFF,TGTGCCAGCAGCTTAAGGGCCTCAACTAGCGGGAGAGGCAATGAGCAGTTCTTC
TRBD1,TRBV7-2,-,TRBJ1-2,CASSLLVQGAVYGYTF,TGTGCCAGCAGCTTATTGGTTCAGGGGGCCGTCTATGGCTACACCTTC
-,TRBV5-1,-,TRBJ2-2,CASSPPDSLELFF,TGCGCCAGCAGCCCCCCGGACAGCCTGGAGCTGTTTTTT
-,TRBV18,-,TRBJ1-1,CASSPQGHLRRTEAFF,TGTGCCAGCTCACCGCAGGGGCACCTTAGAAGGACTGAAGCTTTCTTT
TRBD2,TRBV5-1,-,TRBJ2-7,CASSVPLAGDYEQYF,TGCGCCAGCAGCGTTCCCCTAGCGGGAGACTACGAGCAGTACTTC
-,TRBV10-3,-,TRBJ2-7,CAISESMPQATRVEEQYF,TGTGCCATCAGTGAGTCGATGCCCCAGGCAACCCGGGTCGAGGAGCAGTACTTC
-,TRBV19,-,TRBJ2-2,CASSIQGRAGELFF,TGTGCCAGTAGTATTCAGGGAAGGGCCGGGGAGCTGTTTTTT
-,TRBV23-1,-,TRBJ2-7,CASSTQVVRGNPYEQYF,TGCGCCAGCAGTACCCAGGTGGTTCGCGGGAACCCCTACGAGCAGTACTTC
-,TRBV4-3,-,TRBJ1-1,CASSQDTGTNTEAFF,TGCGCCAGCAGCCAAGATACAGGGACGAACACTGAAGCTTTCTTT
TRBD2,TRBV11-3,-,TRBJ2-7,CASSLDLWREKSYEQYF,TGTGCCAGCAGCTTAGATCTTTGGCGGGAGAAGTCCTACGAGCAGTACTTC